The 26 T cell receptor beta chains presented below share a single source sample, sequenced in a study of Graves' ophthalmopathy and Graves' hyperthyroidism. Using RNA transcripts, the TCR beta CDR3 regions were amplified. Second-round multiplex PCR followed a first-round RT-PCR using HTBI primers. One entry per CDR3 protein, called by TCRdb with MiXCR from the multiplex PCR reads. The table includes around 520,000 distinct CDR3 sequences, less than 40% detected once. Input material: peripheral blood or thyroid tissue (not recorded which). The receptors were sampled from an adult man with Graves' hyperthyroidism.

The rearrangement uses TRBV20-1 and TRBJ2-5; no reliable D call. With the DNA end fitting TRBJ2-4 better, the J assignment may be wrong. Per germline, CDR1 DFQATT and CDR2 SNEGSKA (reference sequence). The CDR3 sequence is 15 residues long. The CDR3, as DNA: TGCAGTGCAAAGGCGGAACCTGTAGCCAAAAACATTCAGTACTTC. It encodes CSAKAEPVAKNIQYF.

At least ten counts were recorded for this clonotype. J is TRBJ1-1 and V is TRBV3-1; no firm D call. Trimming pared 1 base from V and 4 bases from J, leaving 10 bases between. The V gene's germline CDR1 is LGHDT and CDR2 YNNKEL (reference sequence). The CDR3 has 14 amino acids. The CDR3 is CASSQVGLGTEAFF. CDR3 in DNA: TGTGCCAGCAGCCAAGTCGGCCTGGGCACTGAAGCTTTCTTT.

This clonotype was seen repeatedly, ten times or more. The chain recombines TRBV4-1 with TRBJ1-1, with D possibly being TRBD1 (5 bases). V lost 1 base and J 1 base, leaving 10 bases between the germline ends. This CDR3 spans 15 amino acids. The germline CDR1 and CDR2 sequences are MGHRA and YSYEKL. The CDR3 DNA reads TGCGCCAGCAGCCAAGGGCGACAGAGGAACACTGAAGCTTTCTTT. This codes for CASSQGRQRNTEAFF.

A note on this clonotype: A much larger clone lies a single base off, so this may be a read error. This chain uses TRBV7-9 with TRBJ1-6; TRBD1 is a possible D gene (6 bases). Germline V gives CDR1 SEHNR, CDR2 FQNEAQ (reference sequence). The CDR3 has 15 residues. The DNA for the CDR3 is TGTGCCAGCAGCTTAGGGGGCCAGGGGAATTCACCCCCCCACTTT. This codes for CASSLGGQGNSPPHF.

In this sample, this clonotype turned up many times. The rearrangement links TRBV29-1 to TRBJ2-7; the D gene is possibly TRBD2 (5 bases). Trimming cost V 3 bases and J 3 bases, with 6 bases left between them. The CDR3 length is 11 residues. Germline values: CDR1 SQVTM, CDR2 ANQGSEA. The DNA for the CDR3 is TGCAGCGTTGAGGGAGACTACGAGCAGTACTTC. Protein: CSVEGDYEQYF.

This chain links TRBV7-2 with TRBJ2-7, with 9 bases identical to TRBD1. V gave up 5 bases and J gave up 6 bases; unmatched junction bases: 8. The CDR3 covers 14 residues. Germline V CDR1 and CDR2: SGHTA, FQGNSA. CDR3 DNA: TGTGCCAGCAGCGGACAGGGGTCCTATGGCGAGCAGTACTTC. This translates into CASSGQGSYGEQYF.

The rearrangement joins TRBV7-2 to TRBJ1-4; a weak D match, TRBD1 (5 bases). Between the trimmed V and J ends, which lost 5 bases and 4 bases, there was a span of 11 bases. Germline V lookup: CDR1 SGHTA, CDR2 FQGNSA. The CDR3 loop spans 14 amino acids. CDR3 nucleotides: TGTGCCAGCAGCGCCGGGACCGGTAATGAAAAACTGTTTTTT. Translating it yields CASSAGTGNEKLFF. The complete variable domain, with remaining parts taken from reference TRBV7-2 and TRBJ1-4, reads GAGVSQSPSNKVTEKGKDVELRCDPISGHTALYWYRQSLGQGLEFLIYFQGNSAPDKSGLPSDRFSAERTGGSVSTLTIQRTQQEDSAVYLCASSAGTGNEKLFFGSGTQLSVL.

The rearrangement links TRBV30 to TRBJ1-1; D not certain. The CDR3 length is 13 residues. Trimming took 2 bases from V and 1 from J, leaving 8 bases between them. CDR1 is GTSNPN and CDR2 is SVGIG in the germline V gene (reference sequence). CDR3 in DNA: TGTGCCTGGAGTTCCCGACGGAACACTGAAGCTTTCTTT. It codes for CAWSSRRNTEAFF.

As regards this clonotype: The junction does not match germline at one end; this may be a read error. The genes are TRBV5-4 and TRBJ2-5; 15 bases match TRBD2. The CDR3 covers 16 residues. In germline, CDR1 is SGHNT, CDR2 YYREEE (reference sequence). DNA for the CDR3: TGTGCCGGCAGCCTTGGACTAGCGGGGGGGCCGGAGACCCAGTACTTC. Translation gives CAGSLGLAGGPETQYF.

V gene TRBV29-1 combines with J gene TRBJ1-2; D possibly corresponds to TRBD1 (6 bases). There are 17 residues in the CDR3. Germline CDR1 reads SQVTM; CDR2 reads ANQGSEA. V dropped 6 bases and J dropped 0 bases, with 23 bases sitting between them. The CDR3 coding sequence is TGCAGCGTCCACCGCGGGACAATGACAGACACTAACTATGGCTACACCTTC. This sequence encodes CSVHRGTMTDTNYGYTF.

In its sample, this clonotype was seen a few times. The CDR3 loop is CASSIAGTGRTEAFF. The CDR3 nucleotides are TGTGCCAGTAGTATCGCCGGGACAGGGCGGACTGAAGCTTTCTTT. The rearrangement joins TRBV19 to TRBJ1-1, with 9 positions matching TRBD1. CDR1 is LNHDA and CDR2 is SQIVND in the germline V gene (reference sequence). J gave up 5 bases and V 3 bases, and 7 bases lay outside the gene matches. The CDR3 runs to 15 residues. Together with reference TRBV19 and TRBJ1-1, the CDR3 gives the full variable domain: DGGITQSPKYLFRKEGQNVTLSCEQNLNHDAMYWYRQDPGQGLRLIYYSQIVNDFQKGDIAEGYSVSREKKESFPLTVTSAQKNPTAFYLCASSIAGTGRTEAFFGQGTRLTVV.

This clonotype was observed at least ten times. V gene TRBV6-5 combines with J gene TRBJ1-1; 7 bases agree with TRBD1. Germline CDR1 MNHEY, CDR2 SVGAGI. With 5 bases clipped from V and 6 bases from J, the junction kept 6 bases outside the gene matches. The CDR3 loop spans 13 amino acids. The CDR3 bases are TGTGCCAGCAGTGGTGACAGGGACGCTGAAGCTTTCTTT. It encodes CASSGDRDAEAFF.

The chain recombines TRBV7-8 with TRBJ1-5; D remains ambiguous. Germline CDR1 and CDR2: SGHVS and FQNEAQ. This CDR3 spans 15 amino acids. V was shortened by 0 bases and J by 3 bases, with 9 bases between the two germline ends. This CDR3 reads CASSLARSYNQPQHF. The CDR3, as DNA: TGTGCCAGCAGCTTAGCGCGGAGTTACAATCAGCCCCAGCATTTT.

This clonotype has just a few counts. Possible read error: a much larger clone is one base away. The chain couples TRBV20-1 to TRBJ1-4; 9 bases fit TRBD1. Trimming removed 5 bases from V and 5 bases from J; junction bases left unmatched: 0. CDR3 length equals 12 residues. The V gene's germline CDR1 is DFQATT and CDR2 SNEGSKA (reference sequence). The CDR3 DNA sequence: TGCAGTGCTGGACAGGGGAATGAAAAACTGTTTTTT. It specifies CSAGQGNEKLFF.

Turning to this clonotype: The junction does not match germline at one end; this may be a read error. The V gene is TRBV20-1, the J gene TRBJ1-1; a possible D gene is TRBD1 (6 bases). This CDR3 spans 12 amino acids. Germline CDR1 reads DFQATT; CDR2 reads SNEGSKA (reference sequence). CDR3 residues: CSARGGATWILF. CDR3 sequence (DNA): TGCAGTGCGAGGGGGGGGGCGACATGGATACTCTTT.

This clonotype was observed many times. This sequence joins TRBV19 and TRBJ2-2; D may correspond to TRBD1 or TRBD2 (6 bases each). The germline V gene has CDR1 LNHDA and CDR2 SQIVND (reference sequence). V lost 3 bases and J lost 7, with 12 bases in between. CDR3 length equals 14 residues. The CDR3 nucleotides read TGTGCCAGTAGTATCTCGGGGGCAAACGGGGAGCTGTTTTTT. It codes for CASSISGANGELFF.

In its sample, this clonotype was seen once. The chain combines TRBV6-1 with TRBJ2-7, with 7 positions matching TRBD1. The CDR3 covers 17 residues. CDR1 is MNHNS and CDR2 is SASEGT in the germline V gene. V dropped 5 bases and J dropped 4; count of bases not matched to a gene: 17. CDR3 residues: CASSKLPLTGTTYEQYF. CDR3 nucleotides: TGTGCCAGCAGTAAACTCCCCTTGACAGGGACGACTTACGAGCAGTACTTC.

The chain links TRBV29-1 to TRBJ1-5, with a tentative D call TRBD1 (5 bases). The CDR3 loop spans 14 amino acids. Germline V gene sequence: CDR1 SQVTM, CDR2 ANQGSEA. V lost 8 bases and J 0 bases, leaving 14 bases between the germline ends. The CDR3 region is CSQDPTGSNQPQHF. The CDR3 DNA sequence: TGCAGCCAAGATCCCACAGGTAGCAATCAGCCCCAGCATTTT. The whole variable domain, remainder taken from reference TRBV29-1 and TRBJ1-5, is SAVISQKPSRDICQRGTSLTIQCQVDSQVTMMFWYRQQPGQSLTLIATANQGSEATYESGFVIDKFPISRPNLTFSTLTVSNMSPEDSSIYLCSQDPTGSNQPQHFGDGTRLSIL.

This clonotype turned up a few times. This chain uses TRBV3-1 with TRBJ2-5, with unresolved D. There are 15 residues in the CDR3. Germline CDR1 LGHDT, CDR2 YNNKEL (reference sequence). V shed 1 base and J shed 1 base, with 10 bases lying between them. The CDR3 region has the DNA TGTGCCAGCAGCCAAGGTGACTTGAGCCAAGAGACCCAGTACTTC. It encodes CASSQGDLSQETQYF.

This clonotype occurred a few times. The V gene is TRBV5-1, the J gene TRBJ1-6, with 8 bases lining up with TRBD1. The germline CDR1 and CDR2 sequences are SGHRS and YFSETQ. The CDR3 loop spans 15 amino acids. The J segment lost 9 bases and the V segment lost 5 bases, leaving 10 bases of the junction unmatched. CDR3 in amino acids: CASRLAFRGPSPLHF. CDR3 nucleotides: TGCGCCAGCAGACTGGCGTTCAGGGGGCCTTCACCCCTCCACTTT.

Many counts were recorded for this clonotype. The rearrangement uses TRBV20-1 and TRBJ2-2, with D perhaps TRBD1 or TRBD2 (5 bases each). Per the germline V gene, CDR1 is DFQATT and CDR2 is SNEGSKA (reference sequence). The germline V and J ends were trimmed by 6 bases and 6 bases, with 14 bases remaining between them. The CDR3 spans 13 residues. The DNA of the CDR3 is TGCAGTGCGTCCCCTGGGGGTGCCGGGGAGCTGTTTTTT. This sequence encodes CSASPGGAGELFF.

The V call is TRBV27, the J call TRBJ1-2; TRBD1 aligns across 7 bases. CDR3 length: 14 amino acids. CDR1 and CDR2 (germline): MNHEY, SMNVEV (reference sequence). The V and J ends lost 4 bases and 4 bases, in that order; junction bases with no gene match: 6. This CDR3 reads CASSSLGQTYGYTF. In nucleotides, the CDR3 is TGTGCCAGCAGTTCCTTGGGACAGACCTATGGCTACACCTTC.

A word on this clonotype: One end of the junction fails to match germline, which may point to a read error. This chain links TRBV19 with TRBJ2-6; D gene unclear. This CDR3 contains 17 residues. Looked up from germline, CDR1 is LNHDA and CDR2 is SQIVND (reference sequence). The CDR3 nucleotides are TGTGCCAGCAGTACCCCCGGTACGGCTTCTGGGGCCAACGTCCTGACTTTC. Translated: CASSTPGTASGANVLTF.

In its sample, this clonotype was seen a few times. The rearrangement joins TRBV12-3 or TRBV12-4 to TRBJ2-2; D is unresolved. The CDR3 is 15 residues long. The V and J ends lost 2 bases and 2 bases respectively, with 9 bases between them. CDR3 region: CASSLSLLNTGELFF. CDR3 DNA: TGTGCCAGCAGTTTATCCCTCCTCAACACCGGGGAGCTGTTTTTT.

Many counts were recorded for this clonotype. The V call is TRBV14, the J call TRBJ1-1; D unresolved. Trimming cost V 4 bases and J 1 base, with 10 bases left between them. The length of the CDR3 is 14 residues. CDR1 and CDR2 from the germline V gene are SGHDN and FVKESK. The CDR3 DNA reads TGTGCCAGCAGCCCCCGGGCAGCGAACACTGAAGCTTTCTTT. This encodes CASSPRAANTEAFF.

This clonotype was picked up many times. The chain couples TRBV2 to TRBJ2-2; 12 bases agree with TRBD1. Losses at the gene ends were 4 bases for V and 4 bases for J; bases not matched to a gene: 4. Per the germline V gene, CDR1 is SNHLY and CDR2 is FYNNEI. CDR3 length equals 16 residues. CDR3 nucleotides: TGTGCCAGCAGTGTTGGGACAGGGGGCATCACCGGGGAGCTGTTTTTT. This gives the protein CASSVGTGGITGELFF.